Listed here is a single TCR beta chain. The sample holds a few counts of this clone. There is no known antigen for this receptor. No much larger clonotype is one base removed from it; base qualities were not supplied. Including cysteine and phenylalanine, the CDR3 has 17 amino acids. Just CDR3 DNA is preserved here, 51 bases in frame from base 1. The germline V gene provides CDR1 MGHRA and CDR2 YSYEKL. The V and J ends are trimmed by 0 bases and 4 bases, leaving 16 bases between them. The data stem from a study of cytomegalovirus exposure and HLA in healthy donors (TCRdb year 2017). Turning to the overall study: According to a later analysis, the roughly 130 validation repertoires were produced on the same platform as the 666 repertoires of the first cohort. The study was designed to test whether signatures of past pathogen exposure could be identified by cataloging public T cell receptors. A separate validation cohort of approximately 120 different subjects was used in addition to the approximately 640-subject first cohort. To predict cytomegalovirus infection status, the study brought together high-throughput TCR immunosequencing, statistical association of individual TCRs with disease status, and machine learning. Broader findings and caveats from the paper: All 120 or so repertoires were used to score co-occurrence in the validation cohort in a later analysis, because that analysis had no HLA typing for the cohort. It was suggested by the authors that the approach could potentially be generalized to other disease states and immunological phenotypes. Subsequent analysis determined that TCRs grouped into clusters in the first cohort also showed a tendency toward co-occurrence across the 120 or so validation repertoires, and about 93% of cluster scores exceeded 0. Most TCR sequences were observed very rarely across donors, whereas some public TCRs were present in many individuals. In vitro tests confirmed that a few of the cytomegalovirus-associated TCR beta chains recognize cytomegalovirus antigens. Cytomegalovirus status was reported to be diagnosed by the classifier with high specificity and sensitivity in both the original and validation cohorts. A total of 150 to 200 TCR beta chains were listed by the study as associated with cytomegalovirus.

Receptor libraries were prepared by the immunoSEQ multiplex PCR assay. The published analysis was carried out like this. A statistical classification framework was developed to diagnose cytomegalovirus status using the catalog of TCR beta chain sequences. TCRdb provides this immuneACCESS table in a form limited to in-frame rearrangements. Some clones are lacking; in checked studies, under half of them reflect an unresolved V gene, and why the rest are absent is not known. V and J calls and clone size are copied from that table; D and trimming were computed from the DNA. Recorded for this sample are more than 200,000 clones; roughly 87% of them occurred a single time. More than 10% of the sample goes to the ten largest clones. The donors belonged to the validation cohort of around 110 subjects, which was separate from the roughly 680-subject first cohort.

The origin of this receptor is a man between 18 and 35 years old in good health and CMV-seropositive. The rearrangement joined TRBV4-1 to TRBJ1-3, and possibly TRBD1, on 5 matching bases. Sequenced material: PBMCs. The CDR3 protein sequence reads: CASSQDYRTVRGNTIYF. The DNA reads TGCGCCAGCAGCCAAGACTACAGGACGGTGAGGGGAAACACCATATATTTT.